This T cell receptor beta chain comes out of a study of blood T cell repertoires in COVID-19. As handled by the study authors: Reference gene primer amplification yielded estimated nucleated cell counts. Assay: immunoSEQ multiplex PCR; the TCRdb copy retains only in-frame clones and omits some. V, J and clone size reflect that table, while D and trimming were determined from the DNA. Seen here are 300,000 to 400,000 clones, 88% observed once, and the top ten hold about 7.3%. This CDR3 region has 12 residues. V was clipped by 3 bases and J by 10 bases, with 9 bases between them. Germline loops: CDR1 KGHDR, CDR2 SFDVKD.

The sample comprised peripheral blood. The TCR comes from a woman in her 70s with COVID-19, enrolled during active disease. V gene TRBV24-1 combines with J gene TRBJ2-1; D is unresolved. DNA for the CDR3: TGTGCCACCAGTGATCGGTTGTTGGAGCAGTTCTTC. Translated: CATSDRLLEQFF.